This entry lists 23 T cell receptor beta chains sequenced from one sample in a study of shared clonotypes between healthy human individuals. The repertoire was sequenced with immunoSEQ multiplex PCR; TCRdb's copy has only in-frame clones and lacks some. This sample yields 640,000 or so clones, of which about two thirds are seen a single time; 1.5% to 2% belongs to the top ten. Sample: memory CD4+ T cells sorted from blood. Regarding subset: CD45RA-negative fraction. The receptors were sampled from a woman in her thirties in good health.

A few counts support this clone. This chain links TRBV7-8 with TRBJ1-5; 8 positions agree with TRBD1. The germline CDR1 and CDR2 sequences are SGHVS and FQNEAQ. The V gene end was trimmed by 1 base and the J gene end by 1 base; junction bases not matched to a gene: 3. The CDR3 consists of 16 residues. The CDR3 nucleotides are TGTGCCAGCAGCTTAGGGACAGGGACGAGCAATCAGCCCCAGCATTTT. It encodes CASSLGTGTSNQPQHF.

In DNA, the CDR3 is TGTGCCAGCAGCCGCGGGACAGAGTCCTACGAGCAGTACTTC. Residues: CASSRGTESYEQYF. The rearrangement links TRBV5-5 to TRBJ2-7; the D gene is possibly TRBD1 (7 bases). CDR3 length: 14 residues. Per the germline V gene, CDR1 is SGHKS and CDR2 is YYEKEE (reference sequence). V gave up 4 bases and J gave up 1 base, with 12 bases separating them.

The chain combines TRBV30 with TRBJ2-3; D possibly corresponds to TRBD2 (5 bases). The CDR3 is made up of 11 amino acids. The germline V gene encodes CDR1 GTSNPN and CDR2 SVGIG (reference sequence). Between the trimmed V and J ends, which lost 6 bases and 5 bases, there was a span of 9 bases. The CDR3 DNA sequence: TGTGCCTGCGGGGTAGGAGATACGCAGTATTTT. This codes for CACGVGDTQYF.

This clone was recorded only once. This sequence joins TRBV18 and TRBJ1-1; D perhaps matches TRBD1 (5 bases). V was trimmed by 5 bases and J by 0 bases, leaving 16 bases between them. This CDR3 is 16 amino acids long. Germline CDR1 and CDR2: KGHSH and LQKENI. In DNA form, the CDR3 reads TGTGCCAGCTCAGTTCGGGGGGAAGGTTTGAACACTGAAGCTTTCTTT. This codes for CASSVRGEGLNTEAFF.

The V gene is TRBV28, the J gene TRBJ2-7; no definite D call. Germline V gene sequence: CDR1 MDHEN, CDR2 SYDVKM. This CDR3 region has 14 residues. The ends were cut back, 3 bases at V and 3 bases at J, with 12 bases in the middle. The DNA for the CDR3 is TGTGCCAGCAGTTTTACTCACACCCTCTACGAGCAGTACTTC. Residues: CASSFTHTLYEQYF. Combining the CDR3 with reference TRBV28 and TRBJ2-7 gives the whole variable domain DVKVTQSSRYLVKRTGEKVFLECVQDMDHENMFWYRQDPGLGLRLIYFSYDVKMKEKGDIPEGYSVSREKKERFSLILESASTNQTSMYLCASSFTHTLYEQYFGPGTRLTVT.

This clone was counted between two and nine times. This CDR3 is also generated by other DNA sequences in the sample. This chain connects TRBV7-6 to TRBJ2-5; D remains unclear. CDR3 length: 14 residues. Germline CDR1 is SGHVS and CDR2 is FNYEAQ. The ends were cut back, 1 base at V and 5 bases at J, with 11 bases in the middle. This CDR3 is CASSLGPTRETQYF. CDR3 DNA sequence: TGTGCCAGCAGCTTAGGACCGACGCGGGAGACCCAGTACTTC. Full variable domain (rest looked up from reference TRBV7-6 and TRBJ2-5): GAGVSQSPRYKVTKRGQDVALRCDPISGHVSLYWYRQALGQGPEFLTYFNYEAQQDKSGLPNDRFSAERPEGSISTLTIQRTEQRDSAMYRCASSLGPTRETQYFGPGTRLLVL.

V usage is TRBV5-1 and J usage is TRBJ1-3; D possibly corresponds to TRBD1 (5 bases). Trimming shortened V by 4 bases and J by 1 base, and 15 bases separated the two germline ends. There are 16 residues in the CDR3. Germline V gene sequence: CDR1 SGHRS, CDR2 YFSETQ. CDR3 coding DNA: TGCGCCAGCAGCCCGATGGAGACAGCTTCTGGAAACACCATATATTTT. It specifies CASSPMETASGNTIYF.

Only a few counts were recorded for this clone. The rearrangement links TRBV28 to TRBJ1-2; 8 nucleotides match TRBD1. This CDR3 contains 13 residues. V lost 6 bases to trimming and J lost 5 bases; unmatched junction nucleotides: 5. The germline gives CDR1 MDHEN, CDR2 SYDVKM. CDR3 nucleotide sequence: TGTGCCAGCAGGACACAGGGGGGGTATGGCTACACCTTC. This sequence encodes CASRTQGGYGYTF.

The chain carries TRBV29-1 and TRBJ1-2; unclear D gene. The V gene lost 5 bases and the J gene lost 8 bases, with 12 bases spanning the gap. Per the germline V gene, CDR1 is SQVTM and CDR2 is ANQGSEA. CDR3 length equals 11 residues. For the CDR3, the DNA is TGCAGCGTTTTGGGAGGATACGGCTACACCTTC. Translating it yields CSVLGGYGYTF.

The V gene is TRBV11-2, the J gene TRBJ2-3; perhaps D is TRBD1 or TRBD2 (5 bases each). With 8 bases removed from V and 4 bases from J, the gap between germline ends came to 22 bases. Germline CDR1 and CDR2: SGHAT and FQNNGV. The CDR3 covers 16 residues. DNA of the CDR3: TGTGCCAGCGACAGATCAGCGGTCCCCCGCGCAGATACGCAGTATTTT. Its translation: CASDRSAVPRADTQYF.

The CDR3 DNA follows: TGCGCCAGCAGCTTGGAATTAGGCAGATTAGTCTCTGGGGCCAACGTCCTGACTTTC. This gives the protein CASSLELGRLVSGANVLTF. The V call is TRBV5-1, the J call TRBJ2-6; D is unclear. This CDR3 contains 19 residues. Germline V gene data show CDR1 as SGHRS and CDR2 as YFSETQ. V was cut by 0 bases and J by 0 bases, with 16 bases left in between.

This clone was found many times. The rearrangement joins TRBV19 to TRBJ2-3; 12 bases agree with TRBD2. Trimming took 5 bases from V and 3 from J; bases not matched to a gene: 6. This CDR3 region has 16 residues. Germline loops: CDR1 LNHDA, CDR2 SQIVND (reference sequence). The CDR3 loop is CASSRALAGGTDTQYF. Written as DNA, the CDR3 is TGTGCCAGTAGTCGAGCACTAGCGGGAGGTACAGATACGCAGTATTTT.

This clone showed up just a few times. The genes are TRBV19 and TRBJ1-1; 8 bases align to TRBD1. The germline CDR1 and CDR2 sequences are LNHDA and SQIVND (reference sequence). The CDR3 is 15 residues long. Trimming removed 6 bases from V and 3 bases from J; junction bases left unmatched: 9. CDR3 residues: CASSAGTGRYTEAFF. The CDR3 DNA follows: TGTGCCAGTAGCGCGGGGACAGGACGGTACACTGAAGCTTTCTTT.

This chain uses TRBV7-9 with TRBJ2-1; 8 nucleotides match TRBD2. In germline, CDR1 is SEHNR, CDR2 FQNEAQ (reference sequence). This CDR3 has 15 residues. V was pared by 7 bases and J by 2 bases, with 7 bases of the junction left unmatched. CDR3 protein: CASTFREGAYNEQFF. Here the CDR3 DNA reads TGTGCCAGCACCTTCCGGGAGGGGGCCTACAATGAGCAGTTCTTC.

This clone was seen a few times. This chain links TRBV14 with TRBJ1-3, with a weak D call TRBD1 (5 bases). V was clipped by 0 bases and J by 2 bases, with 23 bases between them. CDR3 size: 20 residues. Germline V lookup: CDR1 SGHDN, CDR2 FVKESK. The chain's CDR3 is CASSQDRGVGPGRTGNTIYF. The CDR3, as DNA: TGTGCCAGCAGCCAAGATAGGGGTGTCGGTCCGGGGCGGACTGGAAACACCATATATTTT.

Written as DNA, the CDR3 is TGCAGCGCAGGGACCGCACGGTACAATGAGCAGTTCTTC. As protein: CSAGTARYNEQFF. The V and J genes are TRBV29-1 and TRBJ2-1, with D possibly called TRBD1 or TRBD2 (5 bases each). Germline V gene data show CDR1 as SQVTM and CDR2 as ANQGSEA. Trimming removed 7 bases at V and 4 bases at J, with 14 bases between. The CDR3 covers 13 residues.

The chain has TRBV2 and TRBJ2-7; D gene unclear. CDR1 and CDR2 from the germline V gene are SNHLY and FYNNEI. CDR3 length: 12 amino acids. Trimming pared 4 bases from V and 4 bases from J, leaving 8 bases between. CDR3 sequence: CASSASGYEQYF. CDR3 coding DNA: TGTGCCAGCAGTGCCTCCGGGTACGAGCAGTACTTC.

This chain uses TRBV14 with TRBJ2-7; weak D call: TRBD2 (7 bases). This CDR3 contains 14 residues. The ends were cut back, 4 bases at V and 2 bases at J, with 12 bases in the middle. CDR1 and CDR2 (germline): SGHDN, FVKESK. The CDR3: CASSLGGGAYEQYF. The CDR3 DNA is TGTGCCAGCAGCCTGGGAGGGGGAGCCTACGAGCAGTACTTC. Complete variable domain (other parts from reference TRBV14 and TRBJ2-7): EAGVTQFPSHSVIEKGQTVTLRCDPISGHDNLYWYRRVMGKEIKFLLHFVKESKQDESGMPNNRFLAERTGGTYSTLKVQPAELEDSGVYFCASSLGGGAYEQYFGPGTRLTVT.

The rearrangement links TRBV7-2 to TRBJ2-7, with TRBD2 identical over 13 bases. The CDR3 length is 17 residues. The germline CDR1 and CDR2 sequences are SGHTA and FQGNSA. J lost 4 bases, V lost 4 bases, and 10 bases had no gene match. CDR3 bases: TGTGCCAGCAGCTCGTGGACTAGCGGGAGATCCGGGTACGAGCAGTACTTC. Its translation: CASSSWTSGRSGYEQYF.

The chain carries TRBV7-9 and TRBJ1-1; 7 bases line up with TRBD1. Per germline, CDR1 SEHNR and CDR2 FQNEAQ (reference sequence). After removal of 5 bases from V and 3 bases from J, the junction contained 9 bases not matched to a gene. The CDR3 extends over 15 amino acids. As DNA, the CDR3 is TGTGCCAGCAGCGGCCGACAGGGAGCGGACACTGAAGCTTTCTTT. Amino acids: CASSGRQGADTEAFF.

The chain has TRBV7-2 and TRBJ2-5, with 7 bases that match TRBD2. Germline V lookup: CDR1 SGHTA, CDR2 FQGNSA. CDR3 length equals 16 residues. The junction had 8 bases not matched to a gene; V was cut back by 2 bases and J by 2 bases. CDR3 protein: CASSLWASGLQETQYF. As DNA, the CDR3 is TGTGCCAGCAGCTTATGGGCTAGCGGTTTACAAGAGACCCAGTACTTC. Supplemented by reference TRBV7-2 and TRBJ2-5, the full variable domain reads GAGVSQSPSNKVTEKGKDVELRCDPISGHTALYWYRQSLGQGLEFLIYFQGNSAPDKSGLPSDRFSAERTGGSVSTLTIQRTQQEDSAVYLCASSLWASGLQETQYFGPGTRLLVL.

This clone was seen only a few times. The V call is TRBV30, the J call TRBJ1-2; D remains ambiguous. The germline gives CDR1 GTSNPN, CDR2 SVGIG (reference sequence). The CDR3 sequence is 14 residues long. V lost 5 bases and J 2 bases, leaving 15 bases between the germline ends. The CDR3 protein is CAWRYDWTNYGYTF. The CDR3 DNA is TGTGCCTGGCGATATGATTGGACCAACTATGGCTACACCTTC.

The CDR3 sequence: CASSKWTGGESALSYEQYF. CDR3 in DNA: TGTGCCAGCAGCAAATGGACAGGGGGCGAGTCGGCGCTCTCCTACGAGCAGTACTTC. The chain carries TRBV14 and TRBJ2-7; 11 bases map to TRBD1. The CDR3 covers 19 residues. In germline, CDR1 is SGHDN, CDR2 FVKESK. After removal of 5 bases from V and 0 bases from J, the junction contained 15 bases not matched to a gene.